This TCR beta chain appears in the sequencing data of a study of cytomegalovirus exposure and HLA in healthy donors. Germline V gene data show CDR1 as GTSNPN and CDR2 as SVGIG (reference sequence). The CDR3 spans 14 residues. Trimming at V came to 2 bases and at J to 4 bases, leaving 5 bases not matched to a gene. Study-level findings and limits: Apart from CMV serostatus, no immune exposure information was available. Because they were indistinguishable, some V segments, including TRBV6-2 and TRBV6-3, were excluded.

The sample holds one count of this clone. Its antigen is currently unknown. The PCR ran on 60 Vbeta and 13 Jbeta primers. Assay: immunoSEQ multiplex PCR; the TCRdb copy retains only in-frame clones and omits some. The profile shows 150,000 to 200,000 clones, 75% to 85% of them singletons. This receptor was taken from a woman younger than 30 in good health and CMV-seropositive. Sequenced material: PBMCs. This chain uses TRBV30 with TRBJ1-3; 7 nucleotides align to TRBD1. The CDR3 DNA follows: TGTGCCTGGAGTCTAACGACAGGGGGAAACACCATATATTTT. Amino acids: CAWSLTTGGNTIYF.